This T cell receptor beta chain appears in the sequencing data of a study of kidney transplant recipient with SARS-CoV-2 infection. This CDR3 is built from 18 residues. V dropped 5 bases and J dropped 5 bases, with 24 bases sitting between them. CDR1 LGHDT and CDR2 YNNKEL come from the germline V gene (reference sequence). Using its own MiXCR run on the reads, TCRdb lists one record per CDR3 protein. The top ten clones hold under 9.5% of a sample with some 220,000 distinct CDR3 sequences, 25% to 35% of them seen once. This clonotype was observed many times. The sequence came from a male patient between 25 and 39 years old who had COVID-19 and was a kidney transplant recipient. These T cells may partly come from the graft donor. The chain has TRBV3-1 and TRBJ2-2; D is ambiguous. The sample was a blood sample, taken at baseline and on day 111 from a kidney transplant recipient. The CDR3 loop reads CASSKGCPISGLTGELFF. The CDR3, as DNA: TGTGCCAGCAGCAAAGGGTGTCCCATTTCAGGCTTGACCGGGGAGCTGTTTTTT.